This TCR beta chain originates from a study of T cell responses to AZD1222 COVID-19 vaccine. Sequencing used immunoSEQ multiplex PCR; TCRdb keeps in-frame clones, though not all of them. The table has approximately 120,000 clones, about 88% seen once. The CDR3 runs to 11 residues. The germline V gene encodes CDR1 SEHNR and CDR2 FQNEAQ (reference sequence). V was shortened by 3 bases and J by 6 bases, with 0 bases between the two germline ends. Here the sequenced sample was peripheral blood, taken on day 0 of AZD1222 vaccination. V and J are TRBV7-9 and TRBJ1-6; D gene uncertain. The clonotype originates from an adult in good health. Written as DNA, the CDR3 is TGTGCCAGCAGCTTTAATTCACCCCTCCACTTT. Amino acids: CASSFNSPLHF.